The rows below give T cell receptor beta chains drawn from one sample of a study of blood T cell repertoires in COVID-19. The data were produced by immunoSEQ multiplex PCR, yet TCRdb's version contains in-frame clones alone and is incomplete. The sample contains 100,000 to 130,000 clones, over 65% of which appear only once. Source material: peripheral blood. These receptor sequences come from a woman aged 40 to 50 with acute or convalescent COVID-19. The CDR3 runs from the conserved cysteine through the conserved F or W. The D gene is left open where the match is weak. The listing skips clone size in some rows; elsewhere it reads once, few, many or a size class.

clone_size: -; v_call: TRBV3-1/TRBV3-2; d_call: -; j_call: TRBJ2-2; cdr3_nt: TGTGCCAGCAGCTCCACGGGACTCAGAAATACCGGGGAGCTGTTTTTT; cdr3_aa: CASSSTGLRNTGELFF
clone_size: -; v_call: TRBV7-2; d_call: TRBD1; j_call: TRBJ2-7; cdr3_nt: TGTGCCAGCAGCCCAGACAGGGGCCGCTCCTACGAGCAGTACTTC; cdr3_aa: CASSPDRGRSYEQYF
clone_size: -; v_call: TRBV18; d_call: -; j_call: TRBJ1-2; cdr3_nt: TGTGCCAGCTCACCGGGTACGGGTTCCGACTATGGCTACACCTTC; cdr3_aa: CASSPGTGSDYGYTF
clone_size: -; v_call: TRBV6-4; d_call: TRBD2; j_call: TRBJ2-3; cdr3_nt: TGTGCCAGCAGTGAGAGCGGGGAGAAAGATACGCAGTATTTT; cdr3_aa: CASSESGEKDTQYF
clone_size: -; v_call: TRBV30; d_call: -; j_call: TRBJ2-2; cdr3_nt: TGTGCCTGGAGTACTAACACCGGGGAGCTGTTTTTT; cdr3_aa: CAWSTNTGELFF
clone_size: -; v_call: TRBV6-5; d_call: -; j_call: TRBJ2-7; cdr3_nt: TGTGCCAGCAGTACGAGCTACGAGCAGTACTTC; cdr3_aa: CASSTSYEQYF
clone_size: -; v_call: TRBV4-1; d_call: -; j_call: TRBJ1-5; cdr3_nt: TGCGCCAGCAGCCAAGAGGAGCGTATGGGCAATCAGCCCCAGCATTTT; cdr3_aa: CASSQEERMGNQPQHF
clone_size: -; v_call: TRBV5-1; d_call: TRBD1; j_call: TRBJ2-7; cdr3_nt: TGCGCCAGCAGCTTGTGGGACAGGGAGCAGGGCGAGCAGTACTTC; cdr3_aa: CASSLWDREQGEQYF
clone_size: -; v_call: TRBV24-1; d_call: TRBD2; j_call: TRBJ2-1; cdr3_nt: TGTGCCACCAGTGATTTGACGGGGGGAGGGCAGTTCTTC; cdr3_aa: CATSDLTGGGQFF
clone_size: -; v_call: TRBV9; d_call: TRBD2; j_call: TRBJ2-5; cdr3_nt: TGTGCCAGCAGCGTAGGTAGCGGGGGACTCCAAGAGACCCAGTACTTC; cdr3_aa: CASSVGSGGLQETQYF
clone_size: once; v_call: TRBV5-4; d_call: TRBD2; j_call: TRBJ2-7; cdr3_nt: TGTGCCAGCAGCTATGGAGGGACTAGCGGGGCCCTCGAGCAGTACTTC; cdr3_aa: CASSYGGTSGALEQYF
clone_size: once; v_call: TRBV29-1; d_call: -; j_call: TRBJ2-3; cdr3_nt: TGCAGCGTTTGGGAGCGGACTAGCACAGATACGCAGTATTTT; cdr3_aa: CSVWERTSTDTQYF
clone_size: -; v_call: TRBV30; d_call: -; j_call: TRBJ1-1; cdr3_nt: TGTGCCTGGAGTGTGGCGGGAAACACTGAAGCTTTCTTT; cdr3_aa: CAWSVAGNTEAFF
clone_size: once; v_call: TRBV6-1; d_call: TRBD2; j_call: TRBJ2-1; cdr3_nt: TGTGCCAGCAGTGAATACCCGGGACTAGCGGGGGGGCTTGAGCAGTTCTTC; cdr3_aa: CASSEYPGLAGGLEQFF
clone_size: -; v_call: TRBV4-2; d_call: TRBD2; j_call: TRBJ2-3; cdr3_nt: TGTGCCAGCAGCCAAGCAGCGGGGCGTGGGCGGGGTCGGGATACGCAGTATTTT; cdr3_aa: CASSQAAGRGRGRDTQYF
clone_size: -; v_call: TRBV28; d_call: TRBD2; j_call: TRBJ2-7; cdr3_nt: TGTGCCAGCAGTTTATACGGGGGGGCCTACGAGCAGTACTTC; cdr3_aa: CASSLYGGAYEQYF
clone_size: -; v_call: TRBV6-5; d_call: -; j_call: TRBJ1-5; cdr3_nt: TGTGCCAGCAGATTTGAGGATTATAGCAATCAGCCCCAGCATTTT; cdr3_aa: CASRFEDYSNQPQHF
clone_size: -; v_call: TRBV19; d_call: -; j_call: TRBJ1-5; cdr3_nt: TGTGCCAGTAGTTTGGTACAGCAGCCCCAGCATTTT; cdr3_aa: CASSLVQQPQHF
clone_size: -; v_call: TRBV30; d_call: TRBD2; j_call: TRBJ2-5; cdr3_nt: TGTGCCTGGGACCCTATAGCGGGGGGAAGGACCCAGTACTTC; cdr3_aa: CAWDPIAGGRTQYF
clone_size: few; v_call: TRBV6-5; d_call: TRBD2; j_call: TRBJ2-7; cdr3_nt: TGTGCCAGCAGTAGGACTAGCGGGGGAAGTTACGAGCAGTACTTC; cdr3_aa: CASSRTSGGSYEQYF
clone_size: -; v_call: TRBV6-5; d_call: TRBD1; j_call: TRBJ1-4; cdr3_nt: TGTGCCAGCAGTCGGGACAGGGGGGGTGAAAAACTGTTTTTT; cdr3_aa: CASSRDRGGEKLFF
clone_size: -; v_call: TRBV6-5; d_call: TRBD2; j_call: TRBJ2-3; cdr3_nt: TGTGCCAGCAGCTCCTCCGGGGGGGCGGCAGATACGCAGTATTTT; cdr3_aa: CASSSSGGAADTQYF
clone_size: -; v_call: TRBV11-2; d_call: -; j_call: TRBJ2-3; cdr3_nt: TGTGCCAGCATTATGAGCATAAGCACAGATACGCAGTATTTT; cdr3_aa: CASIMSISTDTQYF
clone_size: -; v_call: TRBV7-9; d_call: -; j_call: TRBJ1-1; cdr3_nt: TGTGCCAGCAGCTCCCAGGACAGAGAGTACACTGAAGCTTTCTTT; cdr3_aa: CASSSQDREYTEAFF
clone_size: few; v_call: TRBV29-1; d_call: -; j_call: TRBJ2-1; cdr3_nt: TGCAGCGTTGTCCCTATCAATGAGCAGTTCTTC; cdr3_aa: CSVVPINEQFF
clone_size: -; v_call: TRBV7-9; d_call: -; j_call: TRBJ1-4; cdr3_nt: TGTGCCAGCAGCCGAGGGACTAATGAAAAACTGTTTTTT; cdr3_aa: CASSRGTNEKLFF
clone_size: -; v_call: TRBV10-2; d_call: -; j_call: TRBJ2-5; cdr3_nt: TGCGCCAGCAACCCTTCCGTAGCTATGGGGACCCAGTACTTC; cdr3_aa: CASNPSVAMGTQYF
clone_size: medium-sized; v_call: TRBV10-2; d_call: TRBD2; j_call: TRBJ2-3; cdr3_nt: TGCGCCAGCAGTGAGTCGATGGGGCTAGCGGGGGAAGGGGACACAGATACGCAGTATTTT; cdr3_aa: CASSESMGLAGEGDTDTQYF
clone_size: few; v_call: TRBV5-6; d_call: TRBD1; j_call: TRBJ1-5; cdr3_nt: TGTGCCAGCAGCTTGACAGGGGGTAACAATCAGCCCCAGCATTTT; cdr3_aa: CASSLTGGNNQPQHF
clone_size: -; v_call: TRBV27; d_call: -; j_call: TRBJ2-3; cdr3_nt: TGTGCCAGCAGTTTTGAGGGGGGGAGGGATACGCAGTATTTT; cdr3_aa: CASSFEGGRDTQYF
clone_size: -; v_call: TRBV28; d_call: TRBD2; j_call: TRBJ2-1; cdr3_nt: TGTGCCAGCAGTACCGGCGTAGCGGGGGGCCGGCAGTTCTTC; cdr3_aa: CASSTGVAGGRQFF
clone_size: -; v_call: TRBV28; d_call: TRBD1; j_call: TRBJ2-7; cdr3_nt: TGTGCCAGCAGTTTAAGTGACAGGGGCGAGCAGTACTTC; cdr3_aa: CASSLSDRGEQYF
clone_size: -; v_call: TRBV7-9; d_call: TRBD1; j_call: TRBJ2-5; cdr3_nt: TGTGCCAGCAGCTTAGCACAGGGGGCAGAAGAGACCCAGTACTTC; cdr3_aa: CASSLAQGAEETQYF
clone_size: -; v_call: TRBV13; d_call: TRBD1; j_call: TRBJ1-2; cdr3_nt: TGTGCCAGCAGCCGCCGGGACAGGGAACATGGCTACACCTTC; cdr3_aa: CASSRRDREHGYTF
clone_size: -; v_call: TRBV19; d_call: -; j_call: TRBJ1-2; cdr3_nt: TGTGCCAGTAGTATAGGCCAGCGGTTATCAGTAAGTGGCTACACCTTC; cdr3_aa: CASSIGQRLSVSGYTF
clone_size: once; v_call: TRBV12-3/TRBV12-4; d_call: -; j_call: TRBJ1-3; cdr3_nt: TGTGCCAGCAGTTTAAGCGGTGGAAACACCATATATTTT; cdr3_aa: CASSLSGGNTIYF
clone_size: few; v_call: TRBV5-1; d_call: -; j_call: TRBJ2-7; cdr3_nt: TGCGCCAGCAGCTTGGTCACTAGCTCCTACGAGCAGTACTTC; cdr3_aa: CASSLVTSSYEQYF
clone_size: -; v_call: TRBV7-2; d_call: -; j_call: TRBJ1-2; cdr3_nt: TGTGCCAGCAGCTTAGGTGGCACCTATGGCTACACCTTC; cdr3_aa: CASSLGGTYGYTF
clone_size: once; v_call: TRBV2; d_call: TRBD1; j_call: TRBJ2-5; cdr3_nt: TGTGCCAGCAGTAGGGACAGGGCAGAGACCCAGTACTTC; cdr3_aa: CASSRDRAETQYF
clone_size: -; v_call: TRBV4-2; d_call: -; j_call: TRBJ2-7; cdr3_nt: TGTGCCAGCAGCCAAGGGTACTCTCGAGGCCCCGGAGACGAGCAGTACTTC; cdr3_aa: CASSQGYSRGPGDEQYF
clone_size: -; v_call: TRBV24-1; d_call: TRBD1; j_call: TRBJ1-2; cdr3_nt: TGTGCCACCAGTGATGAGACAGGGGTCTATGGCTACACCTTC; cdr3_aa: CATSDETGVYGYTF
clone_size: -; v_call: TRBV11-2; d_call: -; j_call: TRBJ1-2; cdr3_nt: TGTGCCAGCAGTCCGTCGAGGGAAGGGAACTATGGCTACACCTTC; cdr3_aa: CASSPSREGNYGYTF
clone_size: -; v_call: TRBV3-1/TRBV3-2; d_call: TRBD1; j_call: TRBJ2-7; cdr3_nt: TGTGCCAGCAGCCAAGATGCCGGACAGGGTGGCTCCTACGAGCAGTACTTC; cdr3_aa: CASSQDAGQGGSYEQYF
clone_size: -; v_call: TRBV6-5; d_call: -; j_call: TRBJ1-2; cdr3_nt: TGTGCCAGCAGTTTGACAGGAGCTAACTATGGCTACACCTTC; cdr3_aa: CASSLTGANYGYTF
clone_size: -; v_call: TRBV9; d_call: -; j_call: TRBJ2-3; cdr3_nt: TGTGCCAGCAGCCCCTATAGTCCTGCCACAGATACGCAGTATTTT; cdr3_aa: CASSPYSPATDTQYF
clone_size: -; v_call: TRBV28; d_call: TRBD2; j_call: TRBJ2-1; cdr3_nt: TGTGCCAGCCATAGCGGGGGGTCATACAATGAGCAGTTCTTC; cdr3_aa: CASHSGGSYNEQFF
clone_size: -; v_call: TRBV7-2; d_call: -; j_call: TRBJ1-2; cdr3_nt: TGTGCCAGCAGCCAACAGGGTGCAAGAGGTGGCTACACCTTC; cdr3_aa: CASSQQGARGGYTF
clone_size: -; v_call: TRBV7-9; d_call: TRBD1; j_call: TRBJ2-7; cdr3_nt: TGTGCCAGCAGCTTAGCCCCTCACCGGGACAGGGGCAGGGGCGAGCAGTACTTC; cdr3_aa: CASSLAPHRDRGRGEQYF
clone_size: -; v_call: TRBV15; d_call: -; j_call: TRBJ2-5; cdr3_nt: TGTGCCACCAGCAGAGAAAGCGGATTCCAAGAGACCCAGTACTTC; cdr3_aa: CATSRESGFQETQYF
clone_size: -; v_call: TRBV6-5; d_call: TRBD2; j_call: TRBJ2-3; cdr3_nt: TGTGCCAGCAGCCGGGGACTAGCGCTGGGAGATACGCAGTATTTT; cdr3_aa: CASSRGLALGDTQYF
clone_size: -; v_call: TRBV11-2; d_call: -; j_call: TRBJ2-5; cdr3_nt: TGTGCCAGCAGCTTAGACCCGACAGCCAAGGGGACCCAGTACTTC; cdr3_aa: CASSLDPTAKGTQYF